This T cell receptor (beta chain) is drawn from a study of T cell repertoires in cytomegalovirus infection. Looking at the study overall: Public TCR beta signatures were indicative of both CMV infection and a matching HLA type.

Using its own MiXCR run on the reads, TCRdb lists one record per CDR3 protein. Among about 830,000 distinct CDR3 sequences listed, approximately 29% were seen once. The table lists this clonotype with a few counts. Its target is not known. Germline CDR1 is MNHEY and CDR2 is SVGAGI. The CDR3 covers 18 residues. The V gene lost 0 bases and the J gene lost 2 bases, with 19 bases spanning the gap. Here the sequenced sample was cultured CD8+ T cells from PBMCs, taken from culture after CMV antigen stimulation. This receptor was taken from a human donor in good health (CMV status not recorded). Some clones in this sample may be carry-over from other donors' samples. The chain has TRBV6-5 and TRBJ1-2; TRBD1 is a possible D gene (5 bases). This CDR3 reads CASSYSGAATKPNYGYTF. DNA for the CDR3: TGTGCCAGCAGTTACTCTGGGGCAGCGACTAAACCCAACTATGGCTACACCTTC.